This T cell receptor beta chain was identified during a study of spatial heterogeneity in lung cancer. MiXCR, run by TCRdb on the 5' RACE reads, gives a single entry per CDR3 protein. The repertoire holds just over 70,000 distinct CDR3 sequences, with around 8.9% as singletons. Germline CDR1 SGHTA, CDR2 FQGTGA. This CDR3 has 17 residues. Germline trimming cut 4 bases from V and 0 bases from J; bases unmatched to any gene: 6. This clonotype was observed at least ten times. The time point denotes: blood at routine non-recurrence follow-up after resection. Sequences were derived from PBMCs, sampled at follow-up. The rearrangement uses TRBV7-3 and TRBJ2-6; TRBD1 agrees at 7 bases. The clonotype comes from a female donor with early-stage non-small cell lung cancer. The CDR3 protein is CASSSGQPHSGANVLTF. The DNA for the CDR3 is TGTGCCAGCAGCTCGGGACAGCCCCACTCTGGGGCCAACGTCCTGACTTTC.